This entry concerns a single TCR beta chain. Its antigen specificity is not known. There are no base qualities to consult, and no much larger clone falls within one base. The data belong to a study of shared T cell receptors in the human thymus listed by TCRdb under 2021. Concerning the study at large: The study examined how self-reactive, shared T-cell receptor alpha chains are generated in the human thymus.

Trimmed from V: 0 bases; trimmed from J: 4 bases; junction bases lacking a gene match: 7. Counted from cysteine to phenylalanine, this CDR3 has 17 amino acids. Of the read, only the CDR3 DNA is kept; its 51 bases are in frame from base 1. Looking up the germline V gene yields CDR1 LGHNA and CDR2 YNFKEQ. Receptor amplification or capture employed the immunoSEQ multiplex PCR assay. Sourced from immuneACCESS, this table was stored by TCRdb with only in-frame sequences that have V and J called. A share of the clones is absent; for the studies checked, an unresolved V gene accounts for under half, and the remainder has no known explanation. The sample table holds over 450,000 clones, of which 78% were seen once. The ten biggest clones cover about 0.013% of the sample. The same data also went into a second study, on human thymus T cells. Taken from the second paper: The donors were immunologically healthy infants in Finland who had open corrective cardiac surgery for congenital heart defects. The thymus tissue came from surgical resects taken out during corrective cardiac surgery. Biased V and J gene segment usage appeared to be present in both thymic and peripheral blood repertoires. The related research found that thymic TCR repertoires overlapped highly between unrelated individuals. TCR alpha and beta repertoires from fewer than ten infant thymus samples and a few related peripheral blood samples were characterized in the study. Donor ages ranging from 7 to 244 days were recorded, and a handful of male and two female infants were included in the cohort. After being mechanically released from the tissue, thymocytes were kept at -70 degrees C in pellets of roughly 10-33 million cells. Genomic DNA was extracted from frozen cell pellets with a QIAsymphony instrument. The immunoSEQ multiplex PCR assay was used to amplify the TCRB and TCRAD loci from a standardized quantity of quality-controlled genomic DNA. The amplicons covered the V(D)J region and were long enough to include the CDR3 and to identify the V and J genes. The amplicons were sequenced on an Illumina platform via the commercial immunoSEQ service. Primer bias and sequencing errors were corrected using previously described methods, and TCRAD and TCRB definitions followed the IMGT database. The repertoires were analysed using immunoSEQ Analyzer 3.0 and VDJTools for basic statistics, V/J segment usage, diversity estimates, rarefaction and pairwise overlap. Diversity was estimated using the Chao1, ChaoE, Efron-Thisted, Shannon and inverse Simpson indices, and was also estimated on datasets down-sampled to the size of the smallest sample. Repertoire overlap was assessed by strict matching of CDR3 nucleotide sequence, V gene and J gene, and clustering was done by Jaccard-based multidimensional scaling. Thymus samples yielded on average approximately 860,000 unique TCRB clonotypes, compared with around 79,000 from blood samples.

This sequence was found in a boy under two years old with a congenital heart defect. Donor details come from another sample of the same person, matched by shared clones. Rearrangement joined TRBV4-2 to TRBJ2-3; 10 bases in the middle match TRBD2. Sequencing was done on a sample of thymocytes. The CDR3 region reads CASSQDPLAGLADTQYF. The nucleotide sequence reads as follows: TGTGCCAGCAGCCAAGATCCACTAGCGGGATTGGCAGATACGCAGTATTTT.